These 27 T cell receptor beta chains share one sample of origin, sequenced in a study of TIL therapy for anti-PD-1-resistant metastatic lung cancer. As for time point: pre-treatment sample, taken before nivolumab and TIL therapy. This was the immunoSEQ v3 assay. Clones were read by immunoSEQ multiplex PCR, and TCRdb kept only the in-frame ones, dropping some. The profile covers about 60,000 clones, with roughly 87% appearing a single time and 2.6% taken by the ten largest. Sequencing used blood, obtained at baseline. The receptor set was obtained from a person between 30 and 79 years old with non-small cell lung cancer.

The CDR3 region is CASSLGQVNTEAFF. CDR3 DNA sequence: TGTGCCAGCAGCCTCGGACAGGTGAACACTGAAGCTTTCTTT. The gene calls are TRBV7-9 and TRBJ1-1; 7 positions agree with TRBD1. The germline gives CDR1 SEHNR, CDR2 FQNEAQ (reference sequence). Trimming at V came to 5 bases and at J to 0 bases, leaving 3 bases not matched to a gene. There are 14 residues in the CDR3.

This clone is a singleton in its sample. The V and J genes are TRBV4-1 and TRBJ2-7; no clear D. Germline CDR1 and CDR2: MGHRA and YSYEKL. This CDR3 is built from 13 residues. V shed 1 base and J shed 3 bases, with 7 bases lying between them. The CDR3 protein is CASSQAPYYEQYF. In DNA, the CDR3 is TGCGCCAGCAGCCAAGCGCCATACTACGAGCAGTACTTC.

This sequence joins TRBV2 and TRBJ2-4, with 7 bases lining up with TRBD2. The CDR3 is 16 residues long. V was pared by 1 base and J by 2 bases, with 5 bases of the junction left unmatched. The germline gives CDR1 SNHLY, CDR2 FYNNEI. CDR3 in amino acids: CASSEESSGSKNIQYF. The DNA of the CDR3 is TGTGCCAGCAGTGAAGAGTCTAGCGGCTCCAAAAACATTCAGTACTTC.

This chain joins TRBV2 and TRBJ2-3; no clear D. The V end was cut by 3 bases, the J end by 5 bases, with 21 bases between. From germline, CDR1 is SNHLY and CDR2 FYNNEI. The CDR3 is 17 residues long. For the CDR3, the DNA is TGTGCCAGCAGTGAGTTGTTTGAGATAGGGCCGGGAGATACGCAGTATTTT. Its protein is CASSELFEIGPGDTQYF.

This clone was seen more than once but under ten times. The rearrangement uses TRBV11-2 and TRBJ2-2; weak D call: TRBD2 (6 bases). From germline, CDR1 is SGHAT and CDR2 FQNNGV. V was shortened by 3 bases and J by 6 bases, with 17 bases between the two germline ends. The CDR3 covers 16 residues. The CDR3 reads CASSFLWNGGAGELFF. CDR3 coding DNA: TGTGCCAGCAGCTTCCTCTGGAACGGGGGTGCCGGGGAGCTGTTTTTT.

This clone was counted a single time. The chain joins TRBV4-1 to TRBJ2-3; TRBD2 matches 9 bases. The CDR3 covers 18 residues. J lost 4 bases, V lost 5 bases, and 16 bases had no gene match. From germline, CDR1 is MGHRA and CDR2 YSYEKL. CDR3 residues: CASSVTWGGGASADTQYF. In DNA, the CDR3 is TGCGCCAGCAGCGTAACTTGGGGCGGGGGGGCCAGCGCAGATACGCAGTATTTT.

The chain is built from TRBV2 and TRBJ1-4, with 7 bases that match TRBD1. The CDR3 extends over 15 amino acids. The germline CDR1 and CDR2 sequences are SNHLY and FYNNEI. With V trimmed by 9 bases and J by 1 base, 8 bases remained unmatched. CDR3 in DNA: TGTGCCAGTCGAATCTACAGGGGAACTAATGAAAAACTGTTTTTT. Its translation is CASRIYRGTNEKLFF.

The J gene is TRBJ1-2, the V gene TRBV11-2; TRBD1 agrees at 8 bases. The CDR3 consists of 14 residues. Germline lookup yields CDR1 SGHAT and CDR2 FQNNGV. After removal of 5 bases from V and 4 bases from J, the junction contained 6 bases not matched to a gene. DNA for the CDR3: TGTGCCAGCAGCGCCAATACAGGGGGCTATGGCTACACCTTC. It yields the protein CASSANTGGYGYTF.

The chain has TRBV13 and TRBJ1-2; possible D gene TRBD1, 5 bases. Between the trimmed V and J ends, which lost 8 bases and 2 bases, there was a span of 15 bases. Germline CDR1 is PRHDT and CDR2 is FYEKMQ (reference sequence). The CDR3 sequence is 14 residues long. As DNA, the CDR3 is TGTGCCAGCTACCAAACCGGGGGAAACTATGGCTACACCTTC. It encodes CASYQTGGNYGYTF.

V is TRBV4-1 and J is TRBJ1-3, with D maybe TRBD1 (6 bases). The CDR3 covers 14 residues. V lost 3 bases and J 7 bases, leaving 13 bases between the germline ends. The germline gives CDR1 MGHRA, CDR2 YSYEKL. CDR3 loop: CASSHLGQRNTIYF. CDR3 DNA sequence: TGCGCCAGCAGCCATCTGGGACAAAGGAACACCATATATTTT.

This rearrangement joins TRBV7-9 to TRBJ2-7; a possible D gene is TRBD1 (6 bases). The CDR3 is made up of 15 amino acids. Trimming removed 3 bases from V and 5 bases from J, with 17 bases in between. Looked up from germline, CDR1 is SEHNR and CDR2 is FQNEAQ (reference sequence). CDR3: CASSFIRAGADEQYF. DNA of the CDR3: TGTGCCAGCAGCTTTATTCGGGCAGGGGCCGACGAGCAGTACTTC.

The CDR3 is CASVSYEQYF. In nucleotides, the CDR3 is TGTGCCAGCGTCTCCTACGAGCAGTACTTC. The rearrangement uses TRBV2 and TRBJ2-7, with D uncertain. This CDR3 comprises 10 residues. Trimming stripped 8 bases from V and 0 bases from J, with 2 bases between. Germline CDR1 and CDR2: SNHLY and FYNNEI.

This CDR3 reads CSARGSYEQYF. The DNA for the CDR3 is TGCAGTGCTAGAGGCTCCTACGAGCAGTACTTC. This sequence joins TRBV20-1 and TRBJ2-7; D remains ambiguous. CDR1 is DFQATT and CDR2 is SNEGSKA in the germline V gene (reference sequence). With 1 base removed from V and 0 bases from J, the gap between germline ends came to 1 base. This CDR3 comprises 11 residues.

This chain connects TRBV3-1 (or the pseudogene TRBV3-2) to TRBJ2-7, with a possible D match to TRBD2 (6 bases). The germline V gene encodes CDR1 LGHDT and CDR2 YNNKEL (reference sequence). The CDR3 has 15 amino acids. The V end was cut by 0 bases, the J end by 7 bases, with 16 bases between. CDR3 amino acids: CASSQEPAGSGEQYF. Here the CDR3 DNA reads TGTGCCAGCAGCCAAGAACCCGCGGGATCAGGGGAGCAGTACTTC.

The chain combines TRBV28 with TRBJ2-5, with D unclear. The V and J ends lost 6 bases and 2 bases respectively, with 13 bases between them. Germline V lookup: CDR1 MDHEN, CDR2 SYDVKM. The CDR3 is 14 amino acids. CDR3 amino acids: CASRYPGWQETQYF. In DNA form, the CDR3 reads TGTGCCAGCAGGTATCCCGGCTGGCAAGAGACCCAGTACTTC.

The V call is TRBV9, the J call TRBJ2-7, with 7 bases identical to TRBD2. CDR3 length equals 14 residues. Germline V lookup: CDR1 SGDLS, CDR2 YYNGEE. V lost 0 bases to trimming and J lost 3 bases; unmatched junction nucleotides: 3. CDR3 coding DNA: TGTGCCAGCAGCGTAGGGCTAGCGGACTACGAGCAGTACTTC. It codes for CASSVGLADYEQYF.

The rearrangement uses TRBV11-1 and TRBJ2-5; 8 bases are shared with TRBD1. The CDR3 consists of 14 residues. J gave up 5 bases and V 5 bases, and 7 bases lay outside the gene matches. Germline V CDR1 and CDR2: SGHAT, FQDESV (reference sequence). The CDR3 protein is CASSPDRGPETQYF. CDR3 nucleotide sequence: TGTGCCAGCAGCCCCGACAGGGGTCCCGAGACCCAGTACTTC.

This clone was observed once. This chain joins TRBV19 and TRBJ2-1, with D possibly being TRBD1 (5 bases). V shed 4 bases and J shed 12 bases, with 13 bases lying between them. In germline, CDR1 is LNHDA, CDR2 SQIVND (reference sequence). This CDR3 has 12 amino acids. CDR3 DNA: TGTGCCAGTAGTACGCAGGGTGATCGGCAGTTCTTC. Protein sequence: CASSTQGDRQFF.

J is TRBJ2-5 and V is TRBV6-1; TRBD1 matches 7 bases. Germline CDR1 and CDR2: MNHNS and SASEGT. CDR3 size: 13 residues. The ends lost 2 bases at V and 6 bases at J; junction bases unmatched: 3. Here the CDR3 DNA reads TGTGCCAGCAGTGAACGACAGGGAAAGACCCAGTACTTC. As protein: CASSERQGKTQYF.

The V and J genes are TRBV28 and TRBJ1-2; D perhaps matches TRBD1 (6 bases). Germline assignment: CDR1 MDHEN and CDR2 SYDVKM. Trimming cost V 6 bases and J 3 bases, with 14 bases left between them. The CDR3 covers 14 residues. CDR3 coding DNA: TGTGCCAGCAGGAAGGGGGGTAACGACTATGGCTACACCTTC. Its protein is CASRKGGNDYGYTF.

The chain is built from TRBV30 and TRBJ1-5; unclear D gene. Trimming left V 2 bases short and J 0 bases short, with 5 bases between. The CDR3 is 13 residues long. Germline V gene lookup returns CDR1 GTSNPN and CDR2 SVGIG (reference sequence). The CDR3 protein is CAWSSDSNQPQHF. CDR3 nucleotides: TGTGCCTGGAGTTCGGATAGCAATCAGCCCCAGCATTTT. The whole variable domain, filled in from reference TRBV30 and TRBJ1-5, reads SQTIHQWPATLVQPVGSPLSLECTVEGTSNPNLYWYRQAAGRGLQLLFYSVGIGQISSEVPQNLSASRPQDRQFILSSKKLLLSDSGFYLCAWSSDSNQPQHFGDGTRLSIL.

This chain uses TRBV28 with TRBJ1-5; unclear D gene. The CDR3 has 12 residues. The V gene lost 6 bases and the J gene lost 9 bases, with 12 bases spanning the gap. In germline, CDR1 is MDHEN, CDR2 SYDVKM. Written as DNA, the CDR3 is TGTGCCAGCAGAATCCCGAAGGGGCCCCAGCATTTT. Residues: CASRIPKGPQHF.

The J gene is TRBJ2-1, the V gene TRBV12-3 or TRBV12-4, with D maybe TRBD2 (5 bases). The length of the CDR3 is 11 residues. V lost 11 bases and J lost 5, with 10 bases in between. The CDR3 loop reads CACRGNNEQFF. In DNA, the CDR3 is TGTGCCTGCCGGGGAAACAATGAGCAGTTCTTC.

The chain is built from TRBV5-5 and TRBJ2-1, with 11 positions matching TRBD2. The CDR3 is 17 amino acids. The V gene's germline CDR1 is SGHKS and CDR2 YYEKEE (reference sequence). With V trimmed by 0 bases and J by 6 bases, 8 bases remained unmatched. The CDR3 DNA reads as TGTGCCAGCAGCTTGGAAATGCTAGCGGGAGGAAGCAATGAGCAGTTCTTC. Translating it yields CASSLEMLAGGSNEQFF.

The chain is built from TRBV18 and TRBJ2-5; maybe TRBD2 (6 bases). The germline V and J ends were trimmed by 8 bases and 3 bases, with 16 bases remaining between them. The CDR3 is 14 amino acids. Germline lookup yields CDR1 KGHSH and CDR2 LQKENI. Here the CDR3 DNA reads TGTGCCAGCACCCCAATCCCGGGAGAAGAGACCCAGTACTTC. Amino acids: CASTPIPGEETQYF.

This chain uses TRBV24-1 with TRBJ2-1; 10 nucleotides line up with TRBD2. Germline V gives CDR1 KGHDR, CDR2 SFDVKD. Trimming removed 6 bases from V and 0 bases from J; junction bases left unmatched: 1. CDR3 length: 15 amino acids. As DNA, the CDR3 is TGTGCCACCAGTCAGCGGGGGGGCTCCTACAATGAGCAGTTCTTC. Translation: CATSQRGGSYNEQFF.

The chain employs TRBV27 and TRBJ1-5; D ambiguous. V was shortened by 9 bases and J by 3 bases, with 12 bases between the two germline ends. The CDR3 totals 13 residues. Germline CDR1 MNHEY, CDR2 SMNVEV (reference sequence). Here the CDR3 reads CASADRPNQPQHF. In DNA form, the CDR3 reads TGTGCCAGTGCGGACCGGCCCAATCAGCCCCAGCATTTT.